The 18 T cell receptor beta chains below were found in one sample sequenced in a study of T cell changes during pregnancy in multiple sclerosis. Profiled with immunoSEQ multiplex PCR; TCRdb holds only in-frame clones, not every one. The repertoire has about 50,000 clones, about 89% of them found once; the top ten carry 10%. The sequences come from CD8+ T cells from peripheral blood mononuclear cells, collected after pregnancy. The receptors derive from a female donor with multiple sclerosis, enrolled in a pregnancy study.

V and J are TRBV2 and TRBJ2-1, with D perhaps matching TRBD2 (7 bases). The germline gives CDR1 SNHLY, CDR2 FYNNEI. V lost 10 bases to trimming and J lost 6 bases, with 19 bases between them. This CDR3 has 14 residues. The CDR3 DNA reads TGTGCCATTATCGCGGGGGCGCCTTTCAATGAGCAGTTCTTC. This codes for CAIIAGAPFNEQFF.

This chain joins TRBV9 and TRBJ2-3; 13 nucleotides line up with TRBD2. CDR3 length: 16 amino acids. The V gene's germline CDR1 is SGDLS and CDR2 YYNGEE. J lost 4 bases, V lost 3 bases, and 5 bases had no gene match. The CDR3 reads CASSGTSGGAPDTQYF. DNA of the CDR3: TGTGCCAGCAGCGGAACTAGCGGGGGGGCCCCAGATACGCAGTATTTT.

The DNA of the CDR3 is TGTGCCAGCAGCTTAGCCGGCCAGAGCGCCTACGAGCAGTACTTC. Residues: CASSLAGQSAYEQYF. The chain carries TRBV7-6 and TRBJ2-7, with D unclear. The V gene lost 0 bases and the J gene lost 2 bases, with 11 bases spanning the gap. This CDR3 contains 15 residues. CDR1 is SGHVS and CDR2 is FNYEAQ in the germline V gene.

V usage is TRBV6-5 and J usage is TRBJ2-5; the D is unclear. The germline CDR1 and CDR2 sequences are MNHEY and SVGAGI. V was clipped by 2 bases and J by 0 bases, with 7 bases between them. The CDR3 extends over 14 amino acids. This chain's CDR3 is CASSYGRHQETQYF. For the CDR3, the DNA is TGTGCCAGCAGTTACGGGCGCCACCAAGAGACCCAGTACTTC.

The J gene is TRBJ2-3, the V gene TRBV29-1; 7 nucleotides align to TRBD1. Per the germline V gene, CDR1 is SQVTM and CDR2 is ANQGSEA. The CDR3 has 14 residues. After removal of 5 bases from V and 6 bases from J, the junction contained 11 bases not matched to a gene. CDR3 sequence reads: CSVSSAGGRDTQYF. CDR3 sequence (DNA): TGCAGCGTTTCATCGGCAGGGGGTCGGGATACGCAGTATTTT.

The gene calls are TRBV5-8 and TRBJ1-2, with D hard to call. The CDR3 is made up of 13 amino acids. V lost 3 bases and J lost 4, with 10 bases in between. Looked up from germline, CDR1 is SGHTS and CDR2 is YDEGEE. The CDR3 nucleotides read TGTGCCAGCAGCTGGGCCGCGTCCTATGGCTACACCTTC. It encodes CASSWAASYGYTF.

The chain recombines TRBV5-6 with TRBJ2-1, with D possibly TRBD1 on 7 matching bases. V lost 6 bases and J 2 bases, leaving 15 bases between the germline ends. The CDR3 covers 15 residues. Germline V lookup: CDR1 SGHDT, CDR2 YYEEEE. CDR3 nucleotides: TGTGCCAGCAACCCTCAGGGGGGCCCCTACAATGAGCAGTTCTTC. It is translated as CASNPQGGPYNEQFF.

The rearrangement joins TRBV14 to TRBJ1-2, with TRBD1 matching 10 bases. The germline V gene has CDR1 SGHDN and CDR2 FVKESK. V trimming: 4 bases; J trimming: 0 bases; junction bases outside the gene matches: 8. The CDR3 consists of 17 residues. The CDR3: CASSRPGQGIANYGYTF. CDR3 bases: TGTGCCAGCAGCCGACCGGGACAGGGGATAGCTAACTATGGCTACACCTTC.

The chain carries TRBV7-8 and TRBJ1-5; 10 bases align to TRBD1. V shed 0 bases, J shed 6 bases, and the junction held 2 bases outside the gene matches. Germline CDR1 SGHVS, CDR2 FQNEAQ. This CDR3 is built from 15 residues. This chain's CDR3 is CASSLAGQGSQPQHF. CDR3 bases: TGTGCCAGCAGCTTAGCGGGACAGGGGAGTCAGCCCCAGCATTTT. The complete variable domain, with remaining parts taken from reference TRBV7-8 and TRBJ1-5, reads GAGVSQSPRYKVAKRGQDVALRCDPISGHVSLFWYQQALGQGPEFLTYFQNEAQLDKSGLPSDRFFAERPEGSVSTLKIQRTQQEDSAVYLCASSLAGQGSQPQHFGDGTRLSIL.

V is TRBV28 and J is TRBJ2-1, with 10 bases lining up with TRBD2. V lost 8 bases to trimming and J lost 6 bases; unmatched junction nucleotides: 13. Germline lookup yields CDR1 MDHEN and CDR2 SYDVKM. This CDR3 region has 16 residues. CDR3 region: CASDPFSGGLFNEQFF. As DNA, the CDR3 is TGTGCCAGCGACCCCTTTAGCGGGGGGTTGTTCAATGAGCAGTTCTTC.

The rearrangement joins TRBV6-5 to TRBJ1-1; TRBD1 matches at 7 bases. The CDR3 runs to 13 residues. J gave up 8 bases and V 2 bases, and 5 bases lay outside the gene matches. CDR1 is MNHEY and CDR2 is SVGAGI in the germline V gene. DNA for the CDR3: TGTGCCAGCAGTTACGCACAGGGGAGAGAAGCTTTCTTT. It yields the protein CASSYAQGREAFF.

The gene calls are TRBV19 and TRBJ2-1; 10 bases match TRBD2. The CDR3 extends over 15 amino acids. Germline-derived CDR1 and CDR2 are LNHDA and SQIVND (reference sequence). V shed 8 bases and J 3 bases; nucleotides not matched to a gene: 7. The CDR3 is CASLAGGSFYNEQFF. Written as DNA, the CDR3 is TGTGCCAGTTTAGCGGGGGGCTCATTCTACAATGAGCAGTTCTTC.

The rearrangement uses TRBV4-2 and TRBJ1-4; perhaps TRBD1 as D (5 bases). The V end lost 0 bases, the J end lost 0 bases, and 20 bases lay between the germline ends. This CDR3 contains 20 residues. Germline V gene lookup returns CDR1 LGHNA and CDR2 YNFKEQ. CDR3 region: CASSQEGQGLRDATNEKLFF. The CDR3 coding sequence is TGTGCCAGCAGCCAAGAAGGGCAGGGCCTAAGAGATGCAACTAATGAAAAACTGTTTTTT.

The CDR3 here is CASRDSYEQYF. DNA of the CDR3: TGTGCCAGCAGGGACAGCTACGAGCAGTACTTC. The chain uses TRBV2 and TRBJ2-7, with D maybe TRBD1 (6 bases). V was shortened by 6 bases and J by 3 bases, with 6 bases between the two germline ends. The CDR3 loop spans 11 amino acids. From germline, CDR1 is SNHLY and CDR2 FYNNEI. Together with reference TRBV2 and TRBJ2-7, the CDR3 gives the full variable domain: EPEVTQTPSHQVTQMGQEVILRCVPISNHLYFYWYRQILGQKVEFLVSFYNNEISEKSEIFDDQFSVERPDGSNFTLKIRSTKLEDSAMYFCASRDSYEQYFGPGTRLTVT.

The CDR3 region has the DNA TGTGCCAGCAGTGAATTTTTTCTTCCGGGGGAAGAGACCCAGTACTTC. As protein: CASSEFFLPGEETQYF. The rearrangement uses TRBV25-1 and TRBJ2-5; possible D gene TRBD2, 6 bases. V dropped 1 base and J dropped 3 bases, with 15 bases sitting between them. The CDR3 covers 16 residues. Germline lookup yields CDR1 MGHDK and CDR2 SYGVNS. The variable domain in full, with the rest retrieved from reference TRBV25-1 and TRBJ2-5, is EADIYQTPRYLVIGTGKKITLECSQTMGHDKMYWYQQDPGMELHLIHYSYGVNSTEKGDLSSESTVSRIRTEHFPLTLESARPSHTSQYLCASSEFFLPGEETQYFGPGTRLLVL.

V usage is TRBV5-5 and J usage is TRBJ2-1, with 12 bases lining up with TRBD2. Germline CDR1 reads SGHKS; CDR2 reads YYEKEE (reference sequence). The trim removed 4 bases at V and 6 bases at J, leaving 8 bases unmatched. The CDR3 runs to 16 residues. CDR3 residues: CASSTTLAGGPNEQFF. CDR3 DNA sequence: TGTGCCAGCAGCACCACACTAGCGGGGGGCCCCAATGAGCAGTTCTTC.

The chain is built from TRBV10-1 and TRBJ2-7; TRBD1 aligns across 9 bases. The CDR3 has 15 amino acids. The J segment lost 3 bases and the V segment lost 4 bases, leaving 7 bases of the junction unmatched. Germline CDR1 reads WNHNN; CDR2 reads SYGVQD (reference sequence). CDR3 in amino acids: CASSVTGGGLYEQYF. CDR3 nucleotides: TGCGCCAGCAGTGTGACAGGGGGGGGTCTCTACGAGCAGTACTTC.

This chain connects TRBV7-9 to TRBJ1-2, with TRBD1 matching 7 bases. J was trimmed by 4 bases and V by 7 bases; bases with no gene match: 12. This CDR3 is built from 15 residues. Looked up from germline, CDR1 is SEHNR and CDR2 is FQNEAQ (reference sequence). CDR3: CASIHPRGQSYGYTF. The CDR3 nucleotides read TGTGCCAGCATCCACCCCAGGGGACAGTCCTATGGCTACACCTTC.